This T cell receptor beta chain came from a study of blood T cell repertoires in COVID-19. Study details: Samples came from the United States, Italy and Spain, spanning acute and convalescent COVID-19. In each case, the material was cDNA or gDNA derived from T cells, B-cell-depleted T cells, or PBMCs.

Per the study methods: Quantification of nucleated cells was approximated via reference gene primer amplification. The data were produced by immunoSEQ multiplex PCR, yet TCRdb's version contains in-frame clones alone and is incomplete. V, J and clone size derive from that table, while D and trimming were established from the DNA sequence. The profile covers tens of thousands of clones, with roughly 82% appearing a single time and about two fifths taken by the ten largest. Note on this clone: The same CDR3 arises from other DNA sequences in this sample as well.

Trimming cost V 3 bases and J 2 bases; bases outside gene matches: 1. This CDR3 is built from 14 residues. CDR1 is SGHAT, CDR2 FQNNGV, per germline. Material for sequencing was peripheral blood. The source of this sequence is a human donor in a cohort sampled during active COVID-19. V gene TRBV11-2 combines with J gene TRBJ2-7; TRBD1 agrees at 10 bases. Written as DNA, the CDR3 is TGTGCCAGCAGCTTGGACAGGGGGGCCTACGAGCAGTACTTC. As protein: CASSLDRGAYEQYF. Full variable domain (remainder filled in from reference TRBV11-2 and TRBJ2-7): EAGVAQSPRYKIIEKRQSVAFWCNPISGHATLYWYQQILGQGPKLLIQFQNNGVVDDSQLPKDRFSAERLKGVDSTLKIQPAKLEDSAVYLCASSLDRGAYEQYFGPGTRLTVT.